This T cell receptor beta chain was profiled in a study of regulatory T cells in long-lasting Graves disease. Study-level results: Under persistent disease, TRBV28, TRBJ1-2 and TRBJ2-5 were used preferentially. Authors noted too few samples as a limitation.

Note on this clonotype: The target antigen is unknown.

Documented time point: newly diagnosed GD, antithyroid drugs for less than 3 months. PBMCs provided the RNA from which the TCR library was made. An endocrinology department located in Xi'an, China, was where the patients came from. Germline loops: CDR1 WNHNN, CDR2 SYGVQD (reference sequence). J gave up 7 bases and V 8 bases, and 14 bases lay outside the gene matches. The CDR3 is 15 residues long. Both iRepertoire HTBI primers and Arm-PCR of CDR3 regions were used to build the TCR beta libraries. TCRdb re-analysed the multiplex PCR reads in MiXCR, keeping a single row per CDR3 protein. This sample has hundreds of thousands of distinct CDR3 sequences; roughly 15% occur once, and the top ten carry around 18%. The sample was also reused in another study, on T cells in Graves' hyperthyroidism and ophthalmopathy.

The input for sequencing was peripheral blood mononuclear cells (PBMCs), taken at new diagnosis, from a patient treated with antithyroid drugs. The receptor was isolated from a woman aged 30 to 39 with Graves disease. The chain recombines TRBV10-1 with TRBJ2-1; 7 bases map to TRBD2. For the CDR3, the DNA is TGCGCCAGCTCTAGCGGAAGCTGGCGACCTAATGAGCAGTTCTTC. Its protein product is CASSSGSWRPNEQFF.